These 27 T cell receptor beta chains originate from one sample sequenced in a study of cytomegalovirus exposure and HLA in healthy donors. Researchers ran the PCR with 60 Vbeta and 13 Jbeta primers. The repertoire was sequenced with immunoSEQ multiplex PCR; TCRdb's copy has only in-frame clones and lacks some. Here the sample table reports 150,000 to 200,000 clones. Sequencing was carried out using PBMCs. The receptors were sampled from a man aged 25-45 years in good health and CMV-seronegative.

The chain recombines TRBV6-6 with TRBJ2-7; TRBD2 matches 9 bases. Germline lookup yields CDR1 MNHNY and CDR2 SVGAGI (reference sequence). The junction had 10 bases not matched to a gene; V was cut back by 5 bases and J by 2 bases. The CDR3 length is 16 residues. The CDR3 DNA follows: TGTGCCAGCAGTACCATTCCGGGACTAGCAGCCTACGAGCAGTACTTC. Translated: CASSTIPGLAAYEQYF.

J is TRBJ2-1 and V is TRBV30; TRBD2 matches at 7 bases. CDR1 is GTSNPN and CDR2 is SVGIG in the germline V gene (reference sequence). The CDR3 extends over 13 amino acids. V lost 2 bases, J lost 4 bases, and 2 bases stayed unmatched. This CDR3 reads CAWSSSGYNEQFF. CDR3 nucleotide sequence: TGTGCCTGGAGTTCTAGCGGATACAATGAGCAGTTCTTC.

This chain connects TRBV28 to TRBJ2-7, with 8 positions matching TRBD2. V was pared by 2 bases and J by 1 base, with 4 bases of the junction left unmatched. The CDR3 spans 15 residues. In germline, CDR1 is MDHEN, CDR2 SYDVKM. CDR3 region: CASSLIPGGSYEQYF. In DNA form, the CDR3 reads TGTGCCAGCAGTTTAATCCCGGGGGGGTCCTACGAGCAGTACTTC.

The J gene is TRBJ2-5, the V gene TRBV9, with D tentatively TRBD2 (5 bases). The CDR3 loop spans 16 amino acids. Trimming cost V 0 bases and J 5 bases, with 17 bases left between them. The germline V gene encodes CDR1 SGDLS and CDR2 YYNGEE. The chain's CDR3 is CASSVAPGELSETQYF. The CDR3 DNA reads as TGTGCCAGCAGCGTAGCTCCCGGGGAATTGAGTGAGACCCAGTACTTC.

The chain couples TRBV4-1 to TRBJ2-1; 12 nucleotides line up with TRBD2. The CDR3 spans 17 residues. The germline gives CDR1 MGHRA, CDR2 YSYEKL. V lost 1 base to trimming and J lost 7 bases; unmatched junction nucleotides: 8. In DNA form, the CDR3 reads TGCGCCAGCAGCCAAGTCCGACTAGCGGGAGCCTTGAATGAGCAGTTCTTC. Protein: CASSQVRLAGALNEQFF.

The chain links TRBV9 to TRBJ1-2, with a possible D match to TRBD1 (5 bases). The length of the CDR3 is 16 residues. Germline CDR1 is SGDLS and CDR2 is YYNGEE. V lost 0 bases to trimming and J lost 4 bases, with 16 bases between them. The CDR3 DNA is TGTGCCAGCAGCGTAGTAGTGTTGACAGAACCCTATGGCTACACCTTC. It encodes CASSVVVLTEPYGYTF.

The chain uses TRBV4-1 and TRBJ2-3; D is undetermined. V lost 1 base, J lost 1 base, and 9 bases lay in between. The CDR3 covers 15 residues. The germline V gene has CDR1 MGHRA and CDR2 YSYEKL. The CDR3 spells CASSQGIQRTDTQYF. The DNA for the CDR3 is TGCGCCAGCAGCCAAGGAATACAGCGCACAGATACGCAGTATTTT.

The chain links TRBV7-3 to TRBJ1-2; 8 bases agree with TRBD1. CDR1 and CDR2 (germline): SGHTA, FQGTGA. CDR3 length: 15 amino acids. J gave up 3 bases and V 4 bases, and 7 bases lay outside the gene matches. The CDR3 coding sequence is TGTGCCAGCAGCTCCGGACAGGGTTCACACTATGGCTACACCTTC. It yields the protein CASSSGQGSHYGYTF.

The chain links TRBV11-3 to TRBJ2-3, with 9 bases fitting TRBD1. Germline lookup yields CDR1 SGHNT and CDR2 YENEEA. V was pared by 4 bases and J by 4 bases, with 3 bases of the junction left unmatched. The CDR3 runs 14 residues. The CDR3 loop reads CASSWDRAADTQYF. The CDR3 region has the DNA TGTGCCAGCAGCTGGGACAGGGCGGCAGATACGCAGTATTTT.

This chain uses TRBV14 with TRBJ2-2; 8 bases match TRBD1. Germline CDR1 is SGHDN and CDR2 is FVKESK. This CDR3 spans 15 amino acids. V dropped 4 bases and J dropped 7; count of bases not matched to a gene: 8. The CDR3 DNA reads TGTGCCAGCAGCCCCCAGGGGGCTTTCTTCGGGGAGCTGTTTTTT. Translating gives CASSPQGAFFGELFF.

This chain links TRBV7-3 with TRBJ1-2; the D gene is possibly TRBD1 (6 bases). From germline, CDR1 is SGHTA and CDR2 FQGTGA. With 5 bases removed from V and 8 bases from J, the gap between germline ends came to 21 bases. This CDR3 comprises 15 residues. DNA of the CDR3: TGTGCCAGCAGCCCCGGGGTGGGCAGGGGACAAGGCTACACCTTC. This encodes CASSPGVGRGQGYTF.

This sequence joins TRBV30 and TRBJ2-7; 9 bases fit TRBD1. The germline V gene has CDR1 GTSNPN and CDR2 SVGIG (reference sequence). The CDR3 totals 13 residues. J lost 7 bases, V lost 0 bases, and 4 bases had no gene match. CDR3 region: CAWSVQGAGEQYF. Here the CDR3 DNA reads TGTGCCTGGAGTGTACAGGGGGCGGGAGAGCAGTACTTC.

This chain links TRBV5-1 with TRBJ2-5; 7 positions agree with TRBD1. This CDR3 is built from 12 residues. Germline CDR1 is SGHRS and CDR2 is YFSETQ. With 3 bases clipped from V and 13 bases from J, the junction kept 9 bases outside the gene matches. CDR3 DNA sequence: TGCGCCAGCAGCTCCGGACAGGCGCAGGGGTACTTC. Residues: CASSSGQAQGYF. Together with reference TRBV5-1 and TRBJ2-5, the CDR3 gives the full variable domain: KAGVTQTPRYLIKTRGQQVTLSCSPISGHRSVSWYQQTPGQGLQFLFEYFSETQRNKGNFPGRFSGRQFSNSRSEMNVSTLELGDSALYLCASSSGQAQGYFGPGTRLLVL.

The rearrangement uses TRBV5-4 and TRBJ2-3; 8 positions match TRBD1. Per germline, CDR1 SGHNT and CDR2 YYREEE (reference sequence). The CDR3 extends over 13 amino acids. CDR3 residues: CVAQGGITDTQYF. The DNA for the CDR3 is TGTGTCGCACAGGGGGGAATCACAGATACGCAGTATTTT.

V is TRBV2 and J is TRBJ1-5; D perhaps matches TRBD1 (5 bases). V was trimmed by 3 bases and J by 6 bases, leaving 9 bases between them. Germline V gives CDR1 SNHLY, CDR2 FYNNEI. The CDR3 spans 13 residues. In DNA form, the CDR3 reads TGTGCCAGCAGTGAGGGGGGAAGTCAGCCCCAGCATTTT. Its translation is CASSEGGSQPQHF.

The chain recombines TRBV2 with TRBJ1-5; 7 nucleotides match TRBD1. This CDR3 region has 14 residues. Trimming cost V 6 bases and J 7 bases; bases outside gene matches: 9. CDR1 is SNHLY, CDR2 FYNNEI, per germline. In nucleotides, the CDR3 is TGTGCCAGCAGCAACCAGGGGGTAGAGCAGCCCCAGCATTTT. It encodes CASSNQGVEQPQHF.

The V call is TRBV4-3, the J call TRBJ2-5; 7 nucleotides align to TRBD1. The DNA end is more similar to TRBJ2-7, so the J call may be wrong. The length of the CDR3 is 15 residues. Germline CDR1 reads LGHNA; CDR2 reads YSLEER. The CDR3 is CASSRGPGQSHEQYF. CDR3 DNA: TGCGCCAGCAGCCGCGGACCGGGACAGTCCCACGAGCAGTACTTC.

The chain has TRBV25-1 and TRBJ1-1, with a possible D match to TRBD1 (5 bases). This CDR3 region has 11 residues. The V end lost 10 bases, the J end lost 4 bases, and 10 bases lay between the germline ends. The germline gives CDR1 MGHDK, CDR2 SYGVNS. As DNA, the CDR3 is TGTGCCACCCAAAGGGGCACTGAAGCTTTCTTT. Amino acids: CATQRGTEAFF.

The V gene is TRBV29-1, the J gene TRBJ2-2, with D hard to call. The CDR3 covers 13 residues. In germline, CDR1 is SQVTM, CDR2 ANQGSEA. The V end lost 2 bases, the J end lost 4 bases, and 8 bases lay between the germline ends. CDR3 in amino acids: CSVETDITGELFF. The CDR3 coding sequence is TGCAGCGTTGAAACCGACATCACCGGGGAGCTGTTTTTT.

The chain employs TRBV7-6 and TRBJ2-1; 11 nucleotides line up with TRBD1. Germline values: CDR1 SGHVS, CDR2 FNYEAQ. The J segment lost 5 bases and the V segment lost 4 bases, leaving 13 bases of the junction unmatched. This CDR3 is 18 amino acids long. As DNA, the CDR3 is TGTGCCAGCAGCTCACCGGACAGGGGGCGAGATAGGAACAATGAGCAGTTCTTC. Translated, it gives CASSSPDRGRDRNNEQFF.

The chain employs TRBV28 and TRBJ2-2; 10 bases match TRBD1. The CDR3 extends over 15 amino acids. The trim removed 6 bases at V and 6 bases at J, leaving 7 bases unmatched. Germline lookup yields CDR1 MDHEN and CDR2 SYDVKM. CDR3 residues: CASRRQGAGAGELFF. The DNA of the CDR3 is TGTGCCAGCAGGCGACAGGGGGCGGGGGCCGGGGAGCTGTTTTTT.

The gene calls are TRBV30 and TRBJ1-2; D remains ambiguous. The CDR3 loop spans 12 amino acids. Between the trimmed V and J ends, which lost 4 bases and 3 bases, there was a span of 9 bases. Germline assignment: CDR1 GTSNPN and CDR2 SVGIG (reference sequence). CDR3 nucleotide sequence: TGTGCCTGGACAGGTTACGACTATGGCTACACCTTC. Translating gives CAWTGYDYGYTF.

CDR3 loop: CAISDPTGGINQPQHF. The CDR3 DNA sequence: TGTGCCATCAGTGACCCGACAGGGGGGATTAATCAGCCCCAGCATTTT. This sequence joins TRBV10-3 and TRBJ1-5; 9 nucleotides line up with TRBD1. The CDR3 has 16 residues. Germline trimming cut 3 bases from V and 4 bases from J; bases unmatched to any gene: 7. Germline V gene lookup returns CDR1 ENHRY and CDR2 SYGVKD.

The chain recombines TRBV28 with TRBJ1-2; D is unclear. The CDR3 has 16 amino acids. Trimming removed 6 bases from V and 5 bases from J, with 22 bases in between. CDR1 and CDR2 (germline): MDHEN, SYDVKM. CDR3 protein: CASSPIPRTETYGYTF. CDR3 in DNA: TGTGCCAGCAGCCCTATTCCCCGGACTGAAACTTATGGCTACACCTTC.

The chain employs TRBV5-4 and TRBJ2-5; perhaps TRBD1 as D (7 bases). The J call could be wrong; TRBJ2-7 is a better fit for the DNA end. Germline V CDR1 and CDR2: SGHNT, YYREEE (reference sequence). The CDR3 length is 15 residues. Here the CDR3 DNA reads TGTGCCAGCAGCCTGTCGGAGGGGGCGATCTACGAGCAGTACTTC. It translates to CASSLSEGAIYEQYF.

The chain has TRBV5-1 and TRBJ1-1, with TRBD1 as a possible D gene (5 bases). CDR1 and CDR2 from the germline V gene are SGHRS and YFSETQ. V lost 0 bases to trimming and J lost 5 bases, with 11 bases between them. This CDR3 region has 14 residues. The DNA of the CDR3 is TGCGCCAGCAGCTTGGACAGTAGGGGAACTGAAGCTTTCTTT. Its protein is CASSLDSRGTEAFF.

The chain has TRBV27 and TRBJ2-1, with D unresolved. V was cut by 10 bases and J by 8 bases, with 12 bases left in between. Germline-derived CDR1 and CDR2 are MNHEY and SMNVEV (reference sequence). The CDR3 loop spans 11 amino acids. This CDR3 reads CATSSYHEQFF. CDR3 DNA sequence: TGTGCCACCTCTAGTTATCATGAGCAGTTCTTC.